The entry that follows covers one TCR beta chain sequence. The repertoire was sequenced with immunoSEQ multiplex PCR; TCRdb's copy has only in-frame clones and lacks some. The sample shows a few hundred thousand clones, roughly 90% of them seen only once. Trimming cost V 1 base and J 6 bases, with 12 bases left between them. The CDR3 extends over 14 amino acids. Germline CDR1 is SGHVS and CDR2 is FQNEAQ. Study members were between 18 and 89 years old and lived in approximately 25 US regions. Each participant's cohort was designated according to participant-reported clinical history. Two negative PCRs, clearance, or symptom resolution had been documented for recovered Cohort 3 donors. This entry comes from a study of blood T cell repertoires in COVID-19.

The TCR originated in a woman aged 25-40 years who had recovered from COVID-19. The material sequenced was PBMCs or T cells enriched from blood (not recorded which). The gene calls are TRBV7-8 and TRBJ1-2; D is perhaps TRBD1 (5 bases). The CDR3 protein is CASSLGGVSNGYTF. Here the CDR3 DNA reads TGTGCCAGCAGCTTAGGGGGGGTTTCGAATGGCTACACCTTC.